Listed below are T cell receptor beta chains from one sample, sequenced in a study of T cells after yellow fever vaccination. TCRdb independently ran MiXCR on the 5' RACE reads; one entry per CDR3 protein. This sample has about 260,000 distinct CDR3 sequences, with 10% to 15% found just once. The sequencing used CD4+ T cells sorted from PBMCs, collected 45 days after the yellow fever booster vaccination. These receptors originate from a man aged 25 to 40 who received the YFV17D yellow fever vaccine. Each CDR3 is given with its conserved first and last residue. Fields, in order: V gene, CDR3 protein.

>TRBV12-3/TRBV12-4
CASRSGATTGANVLTF
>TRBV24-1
CATGLANEQFF
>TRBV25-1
CASSASGTENIQYF
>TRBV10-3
CAITTGTGATGELFF
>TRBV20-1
CSAREYLREASKNIQYF
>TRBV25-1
CASSPTGRGGYTF
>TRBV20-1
CSARAGTSGSNEQFF
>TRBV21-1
CASSKARTGNTEAFF
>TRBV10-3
CAISESSRLYQPQHF
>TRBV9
CASRSTDGVVDTQYF
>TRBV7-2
CASSSNQYEQYF
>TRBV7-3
CASSLLGASTGELFF
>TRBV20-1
CSAHLGQETQYF
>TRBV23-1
CASSQSGRGEETQYF
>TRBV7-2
CASSRDRGLLDTQYF
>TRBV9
CASSVQALGEKLFF
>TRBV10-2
CASSEGALYNEQFF
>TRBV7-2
CASSIGPLQGGYTF
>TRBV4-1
CASSQGTSGETQYF
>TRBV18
CASSPSSRSEQFF
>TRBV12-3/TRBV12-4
CASLGGSSYNEQFF
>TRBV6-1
CASSPGNRITDTQYF
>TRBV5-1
CASSKDRVSAKNIQYF
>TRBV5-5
CASSREVVSYEQYF
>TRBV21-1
CASSKEARGEGNCYTF
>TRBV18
CATRPPGAYEQYF
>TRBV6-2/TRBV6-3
CASSPHRLNQPQHF
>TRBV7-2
CASSLGGTSAQYF
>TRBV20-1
CSARGLAGESQEQFF
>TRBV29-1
CSAPSGLRTDTQYF
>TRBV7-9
CASSPGGFEQFF
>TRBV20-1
CSPKGPNTEAFF
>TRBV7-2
CASTQGTGVSNEQFF
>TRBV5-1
CASSFRTSDYGELFF
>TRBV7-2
CASSLVRTKDEQFF